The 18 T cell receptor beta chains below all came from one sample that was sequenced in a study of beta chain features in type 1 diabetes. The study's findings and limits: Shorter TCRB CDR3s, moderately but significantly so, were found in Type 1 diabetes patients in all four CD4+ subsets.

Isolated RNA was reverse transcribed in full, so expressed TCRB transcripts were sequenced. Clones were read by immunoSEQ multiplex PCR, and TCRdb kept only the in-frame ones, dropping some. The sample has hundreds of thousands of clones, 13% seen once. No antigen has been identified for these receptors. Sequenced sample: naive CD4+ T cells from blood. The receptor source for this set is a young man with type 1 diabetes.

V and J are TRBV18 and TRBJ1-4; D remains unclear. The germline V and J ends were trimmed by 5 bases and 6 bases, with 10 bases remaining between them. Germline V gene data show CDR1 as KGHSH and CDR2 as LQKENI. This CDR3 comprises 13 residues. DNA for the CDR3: TGTGCCAGCTCAAAAGTGGAGGATGAAAAACTGTTTTTT. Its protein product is CASSKVEDEKLFF.

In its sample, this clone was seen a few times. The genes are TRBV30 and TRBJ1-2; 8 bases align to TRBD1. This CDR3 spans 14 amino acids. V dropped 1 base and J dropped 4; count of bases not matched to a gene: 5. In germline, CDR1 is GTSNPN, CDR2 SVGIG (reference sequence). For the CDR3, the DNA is TGTGCCTGGAGTGAACAGGGGGGTTTCTATGGCTACACCTTC. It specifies CAWSEQGGFYGYTF.

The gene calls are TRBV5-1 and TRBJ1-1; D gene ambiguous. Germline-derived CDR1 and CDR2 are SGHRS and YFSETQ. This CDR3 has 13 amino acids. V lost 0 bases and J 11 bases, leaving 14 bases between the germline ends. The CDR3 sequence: CASSLAGAGWAFF. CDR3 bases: TGCGCCAGCAGCTTGGCAGGAGCTGGATGGGCTTTCTTT.

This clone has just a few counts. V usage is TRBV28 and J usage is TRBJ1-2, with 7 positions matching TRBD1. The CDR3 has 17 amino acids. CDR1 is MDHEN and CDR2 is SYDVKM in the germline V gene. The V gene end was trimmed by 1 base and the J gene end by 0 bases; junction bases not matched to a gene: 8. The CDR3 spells CASSLSHSGTANYGYTF. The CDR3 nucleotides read TGTGCCAGCAGTTTATCCCATTCCGGGACAGCTAACTATGGCTACACCTTC.

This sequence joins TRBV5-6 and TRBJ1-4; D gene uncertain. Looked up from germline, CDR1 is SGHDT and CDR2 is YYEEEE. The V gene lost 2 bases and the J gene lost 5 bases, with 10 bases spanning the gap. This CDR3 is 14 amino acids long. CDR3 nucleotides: TGTGCCAGCAGCTTTGACACGTACAATGAAAAACTGTTTTTT. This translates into CASSFDTYNEKLFF.

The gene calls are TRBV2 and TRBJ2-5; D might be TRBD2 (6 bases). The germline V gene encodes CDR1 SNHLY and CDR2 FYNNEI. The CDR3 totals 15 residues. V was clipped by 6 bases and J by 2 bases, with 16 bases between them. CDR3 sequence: CASSLDGGSQETQYF. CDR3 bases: TGTGCCAGCAGCCTAGATGGGGGGTCACAAGAGACCCAGTACTTC. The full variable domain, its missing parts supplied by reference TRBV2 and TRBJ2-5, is EPEVTQTPSHQVTQMGQEVILRCVPISNHLYFYWYRQILGQKVEFLVSFYNNEISEKSEIFDDQFSVERPDGSNFTLKIRSTKLEDSAMYFCASSLDGGSQETQYFGPGTRLLVL.

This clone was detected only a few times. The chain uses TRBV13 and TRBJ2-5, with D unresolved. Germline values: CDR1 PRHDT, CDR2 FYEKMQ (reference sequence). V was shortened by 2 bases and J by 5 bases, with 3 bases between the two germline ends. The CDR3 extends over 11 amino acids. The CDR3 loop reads CASSLRETQYF. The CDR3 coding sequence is TGTGCCAGCAGCTTACGGGAGACCCAGTACTTC.

CDR3 sequence (DNA): TGTGCCAGCAGCTCCTCGACCACGTACACAGATACGCAGTATTTT. Translating gives CASSSSTTYTDTQYF. The chain is built from TRBV7-2 and TRBJ2-3; D not certain. CDR3 length equals 15 residues. Deletions cut 4 bases from V and 2 bases from J, with 13 bases between. Germline CDR1 SGHTA, CDR2 FQGNSA.

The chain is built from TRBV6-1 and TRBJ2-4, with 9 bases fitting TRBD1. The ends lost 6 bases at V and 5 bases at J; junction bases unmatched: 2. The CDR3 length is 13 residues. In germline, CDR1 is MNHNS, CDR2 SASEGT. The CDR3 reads CASSRTGENIQYF. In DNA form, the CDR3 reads TGTGCCAGCAGCCGGACAGGGGAAAACATTCAGTACTTC.

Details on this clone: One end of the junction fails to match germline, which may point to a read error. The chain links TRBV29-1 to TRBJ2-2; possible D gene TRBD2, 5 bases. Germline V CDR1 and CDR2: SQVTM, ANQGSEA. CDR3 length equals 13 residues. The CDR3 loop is CSVPTENTGELLF. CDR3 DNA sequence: TGCAGCGTTCCCACCGAAAACACCGGGGAGCTGCTTTTT.

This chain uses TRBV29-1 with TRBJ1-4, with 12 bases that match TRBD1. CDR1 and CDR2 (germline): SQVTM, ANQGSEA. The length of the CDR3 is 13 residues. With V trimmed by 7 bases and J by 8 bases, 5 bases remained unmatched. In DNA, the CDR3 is TGCAGCGCCCCCGGGACAGGGGGCGAAAAACTGTTTTTT. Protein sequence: CSAPGTGGEKLFF.

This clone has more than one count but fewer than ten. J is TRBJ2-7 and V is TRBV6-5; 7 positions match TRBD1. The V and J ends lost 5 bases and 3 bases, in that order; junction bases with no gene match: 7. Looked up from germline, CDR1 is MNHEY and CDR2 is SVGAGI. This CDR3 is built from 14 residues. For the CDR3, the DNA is TGTGCCAGCAGTCTAGACAGGGTCGGCTACGAGCAGTACTTC. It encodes CASSLDRVGYEQYF.

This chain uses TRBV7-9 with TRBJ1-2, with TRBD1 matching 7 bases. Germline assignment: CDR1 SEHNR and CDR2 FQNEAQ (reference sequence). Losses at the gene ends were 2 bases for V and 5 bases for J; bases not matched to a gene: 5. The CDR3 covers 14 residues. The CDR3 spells CASSLWDSPYGYTF. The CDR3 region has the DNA TGTGCCAGCAGCTTATGGGACAGTCCTTATGGCTACACCTTC.

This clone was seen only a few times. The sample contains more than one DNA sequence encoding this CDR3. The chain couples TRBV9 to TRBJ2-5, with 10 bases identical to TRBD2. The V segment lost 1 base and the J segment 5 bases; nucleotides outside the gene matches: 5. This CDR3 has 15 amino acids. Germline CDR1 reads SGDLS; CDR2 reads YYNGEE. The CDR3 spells CASSVSGGAGETQYF. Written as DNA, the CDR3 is TGTGCCAGCAGCGTAAGCGGGGGGGCCGGTGAGACCCAGTACTTC.

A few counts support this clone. The CDR3 here is CSASPRLARTDTQYF. DNA for the CDR3: TGCAGCGCCTCCCCCCGACTAGCCCGCACAGATACGCAGTATTTT. V is TRBV29-1 and J is TRBJ2-3; 7 bases agree with TRBD2. Germline assignment: CDR1 SQVTM and CDR2 ANQGSEA. V lost 7 bases, J lost 1 base, and 11 bases stayed unmatched. The length of the CDR3 is 15 residues.

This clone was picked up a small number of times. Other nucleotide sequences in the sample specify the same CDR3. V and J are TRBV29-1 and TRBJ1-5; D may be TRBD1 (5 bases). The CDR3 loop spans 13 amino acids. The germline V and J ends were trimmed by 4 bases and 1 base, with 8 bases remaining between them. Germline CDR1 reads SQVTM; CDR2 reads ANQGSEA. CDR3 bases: TGCAGCGTTGGAGGGGCGAGCAATCAGCCCCAGCATTTT. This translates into CSVGGASNQPQHF.

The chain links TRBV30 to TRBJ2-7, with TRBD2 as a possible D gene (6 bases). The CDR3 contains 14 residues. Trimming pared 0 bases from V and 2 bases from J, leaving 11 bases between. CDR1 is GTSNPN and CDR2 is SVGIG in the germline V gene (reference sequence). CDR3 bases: TGTGCCTGGAGTGTCCCGGGGGTCCCCTACGAGCAGTACTTC. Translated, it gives CAWSVPGVPYEQYF.

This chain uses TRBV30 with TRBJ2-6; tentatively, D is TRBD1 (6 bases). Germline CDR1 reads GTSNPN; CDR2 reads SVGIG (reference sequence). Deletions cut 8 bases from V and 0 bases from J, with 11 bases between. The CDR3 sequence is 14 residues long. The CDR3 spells CAVPGASGANVLTF. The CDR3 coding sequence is TGTGCCGTCCCAGGGGCCTCTGGGGCCAACGTCCTGACTTTC.